The rows below give T cell receptor beta chains drawn from one sample of a study of blood T cell repertoires in COVID-19. Generated by immunoSEQ multiplex PCR, the TCRdb table keeps only in-frame clones and is missing some. Among 120,000 or so clones listed, 70% to 90% were seen once. Sequenced: peripheral blood. These receptors originate from a man between 65 and 79 years old who had recovered from COVID-19. CDR3s include the opening cysteine and the closing phenylalanine or tryptophan.

CDR3aa: CASSLGQGLVNYGYTF; v_gene: TRBV5-1; j_gene: TRBJ1-2; len: 16
CDR3aa: CASSIPPSDRVWNTQYF; v_gene: TRBV19; j_gene: TRBJ2-3; len: 17
CDR3aa: CASSAGGASYEQYF; v_gene: TRBV19; j_gene: TRBJ2-7; len: 14
CDR3aa: CASSRDRGETQYF; v_gene: TRBV6-5; j_gene: TRBJ2-5; len: 13
CDR3aa: CSVSSGRTDTQYF; v_gene: TRBV29-1; j_gene: TRBJ2-3; len: 13
CDR3aa: CASSRDRAYGYTF; v_gene: TRBV6-5; j_gene: TRBJ1-2; len: 13
CDR3aa: CASSRAGVYGSPLHF; v_gene: TRBV5-6; j_gene: TRBJ1-6; len: 15
CDR3aa: CASTTRTLRAFF; v_gene: TRBV12-3/TRBV12-4; j_gene: TRBJ1-1; len: 12
CDR3aa: CASSSRQGAQETQYF; v_gene: TRBV5-1; j_gene: TRBJ2-5; len: 15
CDR3aa: CASESGGETQYF; v_gene: TRBV6-5; j_gene: TRBJ2-5; len: 12
CDR3aa: CASSLASLAIGQYF; v_gene: TRBV11-2; j_gene: TRBJ2-7; len: 14
CDR3aa: CASSLAGLASGGDEQFF; v_gene: TRBV5-1; j_gene: TRBJ2-1; len: 17
CDR3aa: CASSLLFSGANEKLFF; v_gene: TRBV11-2; j_gene: TRBJ1-4; len: 16
CDR3aa: CASSIGTSVYNEQFF; v_gene: TRBV5-5; j_gene: TRBJ2-1; len: 15
CDR3aa: CASSGTGGNQPQHF; v_gene: TRBV2; j_gene: TRBJ1-5; len: 14
CDR3aa: CSVDRLAYNEQFF; v_gene: TRBV29-1; j_gene: TRBJ2-1; len: 13
CDR3aa: CASSFGQLNTEAFF; v_gene: TRBV6-6; j_gene: TRBJ1-1; len: 14
CDR3aa: CASSWGRNTEAFF; v_gene: TRBV5-1; j_gene: TRBJ1-1; len: 13
CDR3aa: CASSLVAGGGHNEQFF; v_gene: TRBV5-6; j_gene: TRBJ2-1; len: 16
CDR3aa: CASSVTPLQQGTYGYTF; v_gene: TRBV9; j_gene: TRBJ1-2; len: 17
CDR3aa: CASSRLAGGSYEQYF; v_gene: TRBV7-2; j_gene: TRBJ2-7; len: 15
CDR3aa: CASSQDRETTTRGANVLTF; v_gene: TRBV4-1; j_gene: TRBJ2-6; len: 19
CDR3aa: CASARGSNEKLFF; v_gene: TRBV9; j_gene: TRBJ1-4; len: 13
CDR3aa: CASSFGRGDEKLFF; v_gene: TRBV7-8; j_gene: TRBJ1-4; len: 14
CDR3aa: CATSSGRARGEQYF; v_gene: TRBV15; j_gene: TRBJ2-7; len: 14
CDR3aa: CASSRADPQWEQYF; v_gene: TRBV13; j_gene: TRBJ2-7; len: 14
CDR3aa: CASSSQASYEQYF; v_gene: TRBV19; j_gene: TRBJ2-7; len: 13
CDR3aa: CASSRGTGANEAFF; v_gene: TRBV19; j_gene: TRBJ1-1; len: 14
CDR3aa: CASSPPGNSEQFF; v_gene: TRBV6-5; j_gene: TRBJ2-1; len: 13
CDR3aa: CASTGTGVPYNEQFF; v_gene: TRBV2; j_gene: TRBJ2-1; len: 15
CDR3aa: CASSPPGRDYNEQFF; v_gene: TRBV4-2; j_gene: TRBJ2-1; len: 15
CDR3aa: CAIWGRGRLGYSNQPQHF; v_gene: TRBV14; j_gene: TRBJ1-5; len: 18
CDR3aa: CAWSVWGRGEKLFF; v_gene: TRBV30; j_gene: TRBJ1-4; len: 14
CDR3aa: CASSLQQGGYYEQYF; v_gene: TRBV27; j_gene: TRBJ2-7; len: 15
CDR3aa: CASSQMGSYEQYF; v_gene: TRBV4-1; j_gene: TRBJ2-7; len: 13
CDR3aa: CASEDTANTEAFF; v_gene: TRBV2; j_gene: TRBJ1-1; len: 13
CDR3aa: CASSGTAQPYGYTF; v_gene: TRBV28; j_gene: TRBJ1-2; len: 14
CDR3aa: CATSRDEGTRGTQYF; v_gene: TRBV15; j_gene: TRBJ2-5; len: 15
CDR3aa: CASSRYLANTGELFF; v_gene: TRBV7-6; j_gene: TRBJ2-2; len: 15
CDR3aa: CATSRAYSSGHQKETQYF; v_gene: TRBV15; j_gene: TRBJ2-5; len: 18
CDR3aa: CASSVVVGWERNTEAFF; v_gene: TRBV9; j_gene: TRBJ1-1; len: 17
CDR3aa: CASSRQGRGEKLFF; v_gene: TRBV6-5; j_gene: TRBJ1-4; len: 14
CDR3aa: CASSPGVASYNEQFF; v_gene: TRBV11-1; j_gene: TRBJ2-1; len: 15
CDR3aa: CASSYGTANNEQFF; v_gene: TRBV6-5; j_gene: TRBJ2-1; len: 14
CDR3aa: CSVEVLGANVLTF; v_gene: TRBV29-1; j_gene: TRBJ2-6; len: 13
CDR3aa: CASSIWSGLRENRDEQFF; v_gene: TRBV19; j_gene: TRBJ2-1; len: 18
CDR3aa: CASSMTTLAGSYNEQFF; v_gene: TRBV19; j_gene: TRBJ2-1; len: 17
CDR3aa: CASSSTGGSGYTF; v_gene: TRBV11-2; j_gene: TRBJ1-2; len: 13
CDR3aa: CASITTSGYNEQFF; v_gene: TRBV28; j_gene: TRBJ2-1; len: 14
CDR3aa: CASSADRSIAETQYF; v_gene: TRBV5-4; j_gene: TRBJ2-5; len: 15
CDR3aa: CASSLERSYEQYF; v_gene: TRBV5-6; j_gene: TRBJ2-7; len: 13
CDR3aa: CASSLRDRGDEQYF; v_gene: TRBV5-1; j_gene: TRBJ2-7; len: 14
CDR3aa: CASSLGGRGGSTKETQYF; v_gene: TRBV5-4; j_gene: TRBJ2-5; len: 18
CDR3aa: CASSLGAQSQGTQYF; v_gene: TRBV5-1; j_gene: TRBJ2-5; len: 15